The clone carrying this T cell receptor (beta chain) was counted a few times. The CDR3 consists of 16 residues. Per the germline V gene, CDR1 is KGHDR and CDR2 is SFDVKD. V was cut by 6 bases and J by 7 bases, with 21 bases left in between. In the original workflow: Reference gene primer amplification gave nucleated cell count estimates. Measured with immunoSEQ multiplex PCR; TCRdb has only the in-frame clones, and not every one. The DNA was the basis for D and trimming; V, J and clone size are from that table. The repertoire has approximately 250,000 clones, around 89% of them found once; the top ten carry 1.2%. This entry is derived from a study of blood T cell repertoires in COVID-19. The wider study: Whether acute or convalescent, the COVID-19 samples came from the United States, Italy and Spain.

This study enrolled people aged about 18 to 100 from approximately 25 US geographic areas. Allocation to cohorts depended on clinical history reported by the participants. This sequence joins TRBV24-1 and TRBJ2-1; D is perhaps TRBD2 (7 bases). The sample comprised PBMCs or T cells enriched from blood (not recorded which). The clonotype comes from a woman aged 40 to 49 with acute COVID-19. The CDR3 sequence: CATSPLEGEGSNEQFF. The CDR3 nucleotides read TGTGCCACCAGTCCTTTGGAGGGGGAGGGCTCGAATGAGCAGTTCTTC.